The T cell receptor beta chain described here comes from a study of T-cell memory formation after mild COVID-19. MiXCR was run by TCRdb on the 5' RACE reads, yielding one entry per CDR3 protein. Of about 270,000 distinct CDR3 sequences listed, about a sixth are singletons. Trimming at V came to 3 bases and at J to 4 bases, leaving 9 bases not matched to a gene. Germline V CDR1 and CDR2: SGDLS, YYNGEE. The CDR3 loop spans 16 amino acids. This clonotype turned up a few times. This rearrangement joins TRBV9 to TRBJ2-3; 9 bases align to TRBD2. This clonotype was obtained from a man younger than 35 who had mild COVID-19 (a few samples of this study predate the infection). Cell type and time point are not known. Input material: PBMCs or a T cell subset sorted from them (not recorded which). CDR3 sequence: CASSAAIAGAADTQYF. CDR3 DNA: TGTGCCAGCAGCGCAGCAATAGCGGGGGCGGCAGATACGCAGTATTTT.